This T cell receptor beta chain originates from a study of T cells in Graves' hyperthyroidism and ophthalmopathy. Study-level results: Most thyroid clonotypes with frequency above 0.001 were detected in blood.

Disease duration under 2 months; hyperthyroidism patients were aged 18 to 65. Not enrolled were patients with uncontrolled infection, other autoimmune disease, pregnancy or lactation. At first hyperthyroidism diagnosis, before any ophthalmopathy symptoms, the blood sample was collected. CDR1 SGHTA and CDR2 FQGTGA come from the germline V gene. CDR3 length: 17 amino acids. V shed 5 bases, J shed 4 bases, and the junction held 10 bases outside the gene matches. TCR beta CDR3 sequences were amplified from RNA transcripts. TCR CDR3 underwent first-round RT-PCR with the HTBI primer set. One entry per CDR3 protein, called by TCRdb with MiXCR from the multiplex PCR reads. This table has approximately 360,000 distinct CDR3 sequences, approximately 15% appearing once. This clonotype has ten or more counts. Antigen specificity is unknown.

The chain is built from TRBV7-3 and TRBJ2-5, with 13 bases lining up with TRBD2. Specimen: blood. This clonotype was obtained from a woman aged 18-29 years with Graves' hyperthyroidism that later progressed to Graves' ophthalmopathy. The CDR3 protein is CASSIGTSGIVGETQYF. The CDR3 DNA sequence: TGTGCCAGCAGCATCGGGACTAGCGGGATAGTAGGAGAGACCCAGTACTTC.